The 15 T cell receptor beta chains below were found in one sample sequenced in a study of long-term antiretroviral therapy in people with HIV. The authors ran the immunoSEQ assay, v3.0, at survey level. The repertoire was sequenced with immunoSEQ multiplex PCR; TCRdb's copy has only in-frame clones and lacks some. The table shows 23,000 or so clones, with roughly 84% occurring only once. The sequencing used unsorted PBMCs, collected 0.2 years before starting antiretroviral therapy. The receptor source for this set is a young man with HIV.

The chain uses TRBV5-5 and TRBJ2-7; D not certain. The CDR3 spans 13 residues. The germline gives CDR1 SGHKS, CDR2 YYEKEE (reference sequence). The V and J ends lost 5 bases and 6 bases respectively, with 15 bases between them. The CDR3 sequence is CASSLGSAREQYF. DNA of the CDR3: TGTGCCAGCAGTCTGGGATCTGCGCGCGAGCAGTACTTC.

This clone was seen once. The chain carries TRBV27 and TRBJ1-1; 8 bases map to TRBD1. CDR1 and CDR2 from the germline V gene are MNHEY and SMNVEV (reference sequence). This CDR3 is 15 amino acids long. V dropped 4 bases and J dropped 8; count of bases not matched to a gene: 12. This chain's CDR3 is CASSSGTGLSGEAFF. In DNA form, the CDR3 reads TGTGCCAGCAGTTCCGGGACAGGTCTCTCCGGGGAAGCTTTCTTT.

This chain connects TRBV5-1 to TRBJ2-2; D not resolved. CDR3 length equals 13 residues. Germline assignment: CDR1 SGHRS and CDR2 YFSETQ. The germline V and J ends were trimmed by 7 bases and 1 base, with 8 bases remaining between them. The DNA for the CDR3 is TGCGCCAGCGGCGGAGTGAACACCGGGGAGCTGTTTTTT. Its protein is CASGGVNTGELFF.

The chain combines TRBV5-5 with TRBJ2-1; D is ambiguous. This CDR3 contains 12 residues. Trimming took 2 bases from V and 4 from J, leaving 4 bases between them. The germline V gene encodes CDR1 SGHKS and CDR2 YYEKEE (reference sequence). CDR3 loop: CASSLSYNEQFF. The CDR3 bases are TGTGCCAGCAGCTTATCGTACAATGAGCAGTTCTTC. The whole variable domain, remainder taken from reference TRBV5-5 and TRBJ2-1, is DAGVTQSPTHLIKTRGQQVTLRCSPISGHKSVSWYQQVLGQGPQFIFQYYEKEERGRGNFPDRFSARQFPNYSSELNVNALLLGDSALYLCASSLSYNEQFFGPGTRLTVL.

The genes are TRBV10-3 and TRBJ2-7; D is unresolved. CDR1 and CDR2 (germline): ENHRY, SYGVKD. V gave up 2 bases and J gave up 4 bases, with 9 bases separating them. The CDR3 has 13 amino acids. The CDR3 loop reads CAISEGVRYEQYF. The CDR3 nucleotides read TGTGCCATCAGTGAGGGGGTGCGGTACGAGCAGTACTTC.

The chain is built from TRBV2 and TRBJ2-7; 9 bases are shared with TRBD2. The CDR3 covers 15 residues. After removal of 5 bases from V and 2 bases from J, the junction contained 7 bases not matched to a gene. CDR1 and CDR2 (germline): SNHLY, FYNNEI. The CDR3 is CASSRLTSGAYEQYF. In DNA form, the CDR3 reads TGTGCCAGCAGTAGATTGACTAGCGGCGCCTACGAGCAGTACTTC.

The chain uses TRBV4-1 and TRBJ1-2, with D hard to call. Germline loops: CDR1 MGHRA, CDR2 YSYEKL. CDR3 length: 16 amino acids. Trimming pared 4 bases from V and 4 bases from J, leaving 19 bases between. CDR3 loop: CASSPSSGNFFYGYTF. Written as DNA, the CDR3 is TGCGCCAGCAGCCCCTCTTCGGGCAACTTCTTCTATGGCTACACCTTC.

The chain couples TRBV6-1 to TRBJ1-1; D remains ambiguous. V lost 6 bases and J lost 3, with 11 bases in between. CDR1 and CDR2 (germline): MNHNS, SASEGT. This CDR3 contains 13 residues. The CDR3 loop is CASRLKVDTEAFF. Here the CDR3 DNA reads TGTGCCAGCAGGCTCAAGGTGGACACTGAAGCTTTCTTT.

The CDR3 DNA sequence: TGTGCCAGCAGCTTTAACAGGGGGCCTAATGAAAAACTGTTTTTT. Its protein product is CASSFNRGPNEKLFF. The chain combines TRBV11-2 with TRBJ1-4; 9 bases agree with TRBD1. The CDR3 sequence is 15 residues long. Germline CDR1 is SGHAT and CDR2 is FQNNGV. V trimming: 3 bases; J trimming: 3 bases; junction bases outside the gene matches: 2.

The J gene is TRBJ1-5, the V gene TRBV15, with D possibly being TRBD1 (5 bases). This CDR3 comprises 17 residues. Trimming removed 1 base at V and 7 bases at J, with 20 bases between. Germline CDR1 LNHNV, CDR2 YYDKDF (reference sequence). The CDR3 DNA follows: TGTGCCACCAGCAGAGGAGGTTCAGGGTTAGTCGGACAGCCCCAGCATTTT. This gives the protein CATSRGGSGLVGQPQHF.

The chain employs TRBV11-2 and TRBJ1-2, with D perhaps TRBD1 (6 bases). The CDR3 sequence is 15 residues long. V lost 3 bases and J lost 3, with 14 bases in between. Germline CDR1 and CDR2: SGHAT and FQNNGV. The CDR3 here is CASSLSGGTYYGYTF. The DNA of the CDR3 is TGTGCCAGCAGCTTGAGCGGGGGCACCTACTATGGCTACACCTTC.

This rearrangement joins TRBV15 to TRBJ2-5; D is ambiguous. The germline CDR1 and CDR2 sequences are LNHNV and YYDKDF (reference sequence). Trimming pared 5 bases from V and 4 bases from J, leaving 11 bases between. The CDR3 runs to 13 residues. The CDR3 DNA sequence: TGTGCCACCAGCTGGTCCCGAGGAGAGACCCAGTACTTC. Amino acids: CATSWSRGETQYF. The full variable domain, completed using reference TRBV15 and TRBJ2-5, is DAMVIQNPRYQVTQFGKPVTLSCSQTLNHNVMYWYQQKSSQAPKLLFHYYDKDFNNEADTPDNFQSRRPNTSFCFLDIRSPGLGDTAMYLCATSWSRGETQYFGPGTRLLVL.

This sequence joins TRBV10-3 and TRBJ2-3; D unresolved. Germline lookup yields CDR1 ENHRY and CDR2 SYGVKD. The CDR3 totals 14 residues. Trimming left V 4 bases short and J 4 bases short, with 12 bases between. CDR3 in DNA: TGTGCCATCAGTGCAGGTTTGAGTGCAGATACGCAGTATTTT. Its translation is CAISAGLSADTQYF.

This chain links TRBV19 with TRBJ1-1; no definite D call. Trimming left V 4 bases short and J 4 bases short, with 19 bases between. Per germline, CDR1 LNHDA and CDR2 SQIVND (reference sequence). This CDR3 spans 16 amino acids. DNA for the CDR3: TGTGCCAGTAGTACCGCAGGTACCACGTGGACCACTGAAGCTTTCTTT. It encodes CASSTAGTTWTTEAFF. Full variable domain (remainder filled in from reference TRBV19 and TRBJ1-1): DGGITQSPKYLFRKEGQNVTLSCEQNLNHDAMYWYRQDPGQGLRLIYYSQIVNDFQKGDIAEGYSVSREKKESFPLTVTSAQKNPTAFYLCASSTAGTTWTTEAFFGQGTRLTVV.

The chain couples TRBV29-1 to TRBJ1-4, with D possibly being TRBD1 (6 bases). The CDR3 runs to 15 residues. The germline CDR1 and CDR2 sequences are SQVTM and ANQGSEA. The V and J ends lost 3 bases and 5 bases respectively, with 16 bases between them. The CDR3, as DNA: TGCAGCGTTGAGGACAGTGGCCTCCCCAATGAAAAACTGTTTTTT. Amino acid sequence: CSVEDSGLPNEKLFF.